A single sample is the source of the 14 T cell receptor beta chains below, sequenced in a study of spatial heterogeneity in lung cancer. TCRdb re-called the 5' RACE reads with MiXCR, one entry per CDR3 protein. This sample has under 8,500 distinct CDR3 sequences, with approximately 5% found just once. Time point denoted: sample taken at primary tumor resection. Material for sequencing was whole RNA from tumor, nontumor lung or frozen PBMC, left unsorted. The sequencing used normal lung tissue next to the tumor, collected at surgery. Every receptor here comes from a female donor with early-stage non-small cell lung cancer.

This clonotype was detected ten times or more. This CDR3 reads CASSLEGSSYNEQFF. The CDR3 region has the DNA TGTGCCAGCAGTCTTGAGGGGAGCTCCTACAATGAGCAGTTCTTC. The rearrangement joins TRBV6-4 to TRBJ2-1; D tentatively reads TRBD1 or TRBD2 (5 bases each). The CDR3 has 15 amino acids. V was cut by 5 bases and J by 0 bases, with 11 bases left in between. Germline-derived CDR1 and CDR2 are MRHNA and SNTAGT.

This clonotype is medium-sized within its sample. The CDR3 is CASSPRTGFHNEQFF. CDR3 nucleotides: TGTGCCAGCAGCCCTAGGACAGGGTTTCACAATGAGCAGTTCTTC. The rearrangement joins TRBV11-3 to TRBJ2-1; TRBD1 aligns across 8 bases. The CDR3 consists of 15 residues. The junction had 8 bases not matched to a gene; V was cut back by 5 bases and J by 5 bases. The germline V gene has CDR1 SGHNT and CDR2 YENEEA.

By share, this clonotype ranks as medium-sized. J is TRBJ1-5 and V is TRBV20-1; TRBD1 aligns across 9 bases. The CDR3 extends over 15 amino acids. V gave up 5 bases and J gave up 7 bases; unmatched junction bases: 12. Germline V gene data show CDR1 as DFQATT and CDR2 as SNEGSKA (reference sequence). The CDR3 sequence is CSAPDWTGVRQPQHF. CDR3 DNA sequence: TGCAGTGCTCCTGACTGGACAGGGGTTCGGCAGCCCCAGCATTTT.

By frequency in the sample, this clonotype is medium-sized (0.01 to 0.1%). The V call is TRBV9, the J call TRBJ2-3, with 12 bases identical to TRBD2. This CDR3 is built from 16 residues. V was clipped by 3 bases and J by 1 base; unmatched bases: 3. In germline, CDR1 is SGDLS, CDR2 YYNGEE. The chain's CDR3 is CASSAASGRGTDTQYF. In DNA form, the CDR3 reads TGTGCCAGCAGCGCCGCTAGCGGGAGGGGCACAGATACGCAGTATTTT.

Sample share makes this clonotype medium-sized. The chain combines TRBV29-1 with TRBJ2-3; 8 bases match TRBD1. J lost 1 base, V lost 3 bases, and 6 bases had no gene match. Germline CDR1 and CDR2: SQVTM and ANQGSEA. The CDR3 is 15 residues long. The CDR3 protein is CSVDQGAGGTDTQYF. As DNA, the CDR3 is TGCAGCGTTGACCAGGGGGCCGGGGGCACAGATACGCAGTATTTT.

This clonotype is categorized as medium-sized. The chain employs TRBV7-2 and TRBJ2-1; perhaps TRBD1 as D (5 bases). In germline, CDR1 is SGHTA, CDR2 FQGNSA. CDR3 length: 15 residues. V lost 2 bases and J 2 bases, leaving 10 bases between the germline ends. CDR3 sequence reads: CASSLRGAPYNEQFF. The CDR3 DNA is TGTGCCAGCAGCTTAAGGGGCGCGCCCTACAATGAGCAGTTCTTC.

This clonotype was detected many times. The gene calls are TRBV29-1 and TRBJ2-1, with D perhaps TRBD2 (6 bases). CDR3 length: 13 amino acids. Looked up from germline, CDR1 is SQVTM and CDR2 is ANQGSEA. The V gene lost 4 bases and the J gene lost 5 bases, with 12 bases spanning the gap. The CDR3 loop reads CSVASSGHNEQFF. The CDR3 nucleotides are TGCAGCGTTGCGAGTAGCGGCCACAATGAGCAGTTCTTC.

By sample share, this clonotype is medium-sized. The V call is TRBV5-1, the J call TRBJ1-2; 7 nucleotides agree with TRBD1. CDR3 length: 15 amino acids. V shed 4 bases and J 8 bases; nucleotides not matched to a gene: 14. Germline-derived CDR1 and CDR2 are SGHRS and YFSETQ. CDR3 DNA sequence: TGCGCCAGCAGCATAGCCGGGACAGAATATGAAGGCTACACCTTC. Translation: CASSIAGTEYEGYTF.

The gene calls are TRBV9 and TRBJ2-7, with 8 bases identical to TRBD1. Germline V lookup: CDR1 SGDLS, CDR2 YYNGEE. V lost 0 bases to trimming and J lost 0 bases; unmatched junction nucleotides: 2. CDR3 size: 15 residues. The CDR3 loop is CASSVDDRGSYEQYF. The CDR3, as DNA: TGTGCCAGCAGCGTAGACGACAGGGGCTCCTACGAGCAGTACTTC.

This clonotype is judged medium-sized. The chain combines TRBV28 with TRBJ2-7, with 7 positions matching TRBD2. Germline values: CDR1 MDHEN, CDR2 SYDVKM. Unmatched junction bases numbered 5, after V lost 4 bases and J lost 2 bases. The CDR3 loop spans 14 amino acids. The CDR3 spells CASSSPAGAYEQYF. The CDR3 nucleotides read TGTGCCAGCAGTTCCCCGGCGGGAGCCTACGAGCAGTACTTC.

There are many counts of this clonotype. This chain uses TRBV5-1 with TRBJ2-3; TRBD1 aligns across 9 bases. Germline-derived CDR1 and CDR2 are SGHRS and YFSETQ. The CDR3 sequence is 14 residues long. With 4 bases clipped from V and 3 bases from J, the junction kept 3 bases outside the gene matches. For the CDR3, the DNA is TGCGCCAGCAGCACACAGGGGGCGACAGATACGCAGTATTTT. This gives the protein CASSTQGATDTQYF. The variable domain in full, completed from reference TRBV5-1 and TRBJ2-3, reads KAGVTQTPRYLIKTRGQQVTLSCSPISGHRSVSWYQQTPGQGLQFLFEYFSETQRNKGNFPGRFSGRQFSNSRSEMNVSTLELGDSALYLCASSTQGATDTQYFGPGTRLTVL.

This clonotype appeared many times. DNA of the CDR3: TGTGCCAGCAGCAAGGGGCGGGATTGGAACACCGGGGAGCTGTTTTTT. Translated, it gives CASSKGRDWNTGELFF. J is TRBJ2-2 and V is TRBV7-8; weak D call: TRBD2 (6 bases). Trimming left V 5 bases short and J 1 base short, with 14 bases between. The CDR3 length is 16 residues. Germline values: CDR1 SGHVS, CDR2 FQNEAQ. Full variable domain (remainder filled in from reference TRBV7-8 and TRBJ2-2): GAGVSQSPRYKVAKRGQDVALRCDPISGHVSLFWYQQALGQGPEFLTYFQNEAQLDKSGLPSDRFFAERPEGSVSTLKIQRTQQEDSAVYLCASSKGRDWNTGELFFGEGSRLTVL.

In its sample, this clonotype was seen many times. The chain uses TRBV20-1 and TRBJ1-2; D may be TRBD1 (5 bases). Trimming removed 1 base from V and 6 bases from J, with 12 bases in between. Germline CDR1 is DFQATT and CDR2 is SNEGSKA (reference sequence). This CDR3 has 13 amino acids. The DNA for the CDR3 is TGCAGTGCTAGAGTTGGGGGGAGGGATGGCTACACCTTC. Residues: CSARVGGRDGYTF.

This clonotype was counted many times. CDR3 in DNA: TGTGCCAGCTCGTCAGGGACCTACGAGCAGTACTTC. Encoded protein: CASSSGTYEQYF. The genes are TRBV6-1 and TRBJ2-7, with a possible D match to TRBD1 (5 bases). Germline CDR1 MNHNS, CDR2 SASEGT. Between the trimmed V and J ends, which lost 8 bases and 2 bases, there was a span of 10 bases. CDR3 size: 12 residues.